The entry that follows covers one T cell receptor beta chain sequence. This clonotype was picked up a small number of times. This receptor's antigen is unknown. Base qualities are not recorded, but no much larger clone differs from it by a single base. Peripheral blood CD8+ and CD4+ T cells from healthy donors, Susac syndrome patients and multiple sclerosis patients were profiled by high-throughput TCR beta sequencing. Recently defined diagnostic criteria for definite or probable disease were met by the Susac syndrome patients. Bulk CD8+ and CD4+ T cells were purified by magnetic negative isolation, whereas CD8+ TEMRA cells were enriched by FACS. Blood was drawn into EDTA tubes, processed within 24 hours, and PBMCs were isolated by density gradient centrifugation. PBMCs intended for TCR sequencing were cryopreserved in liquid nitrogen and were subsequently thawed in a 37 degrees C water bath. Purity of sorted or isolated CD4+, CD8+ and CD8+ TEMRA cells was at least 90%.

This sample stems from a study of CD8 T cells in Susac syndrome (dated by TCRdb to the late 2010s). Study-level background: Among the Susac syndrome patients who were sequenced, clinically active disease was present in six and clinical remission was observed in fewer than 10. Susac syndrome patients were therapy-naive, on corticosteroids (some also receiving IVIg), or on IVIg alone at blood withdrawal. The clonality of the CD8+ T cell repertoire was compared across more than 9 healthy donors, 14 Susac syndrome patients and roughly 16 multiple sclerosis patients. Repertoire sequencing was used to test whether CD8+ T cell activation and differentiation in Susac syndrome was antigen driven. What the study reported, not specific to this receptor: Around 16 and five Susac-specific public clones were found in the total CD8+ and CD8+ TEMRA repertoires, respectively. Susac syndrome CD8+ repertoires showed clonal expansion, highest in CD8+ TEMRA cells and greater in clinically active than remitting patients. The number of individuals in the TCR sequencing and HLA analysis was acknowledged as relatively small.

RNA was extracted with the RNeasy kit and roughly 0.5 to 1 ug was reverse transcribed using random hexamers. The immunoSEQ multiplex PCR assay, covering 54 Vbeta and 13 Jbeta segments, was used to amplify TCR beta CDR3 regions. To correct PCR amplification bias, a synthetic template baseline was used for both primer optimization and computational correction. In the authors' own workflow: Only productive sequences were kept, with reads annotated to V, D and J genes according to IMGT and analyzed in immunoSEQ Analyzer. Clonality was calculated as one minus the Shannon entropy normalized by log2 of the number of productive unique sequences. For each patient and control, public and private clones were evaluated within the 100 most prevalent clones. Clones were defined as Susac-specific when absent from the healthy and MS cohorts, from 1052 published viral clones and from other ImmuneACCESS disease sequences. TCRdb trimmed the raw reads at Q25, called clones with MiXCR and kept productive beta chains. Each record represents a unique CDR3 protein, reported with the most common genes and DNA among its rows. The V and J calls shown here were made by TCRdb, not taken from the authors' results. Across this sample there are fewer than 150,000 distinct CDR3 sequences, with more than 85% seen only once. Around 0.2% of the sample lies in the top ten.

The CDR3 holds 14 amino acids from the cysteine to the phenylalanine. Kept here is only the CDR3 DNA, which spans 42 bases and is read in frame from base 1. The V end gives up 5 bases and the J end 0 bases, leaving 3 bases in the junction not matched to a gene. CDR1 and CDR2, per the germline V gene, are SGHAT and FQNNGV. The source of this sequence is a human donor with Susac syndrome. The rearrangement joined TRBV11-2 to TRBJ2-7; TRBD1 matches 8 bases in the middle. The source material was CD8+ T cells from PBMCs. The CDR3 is CASSQDRVSYEQYF. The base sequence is TGTGCCAGCAGCCAGGACAGGGTCTCCTACGAGCAGTACTTC.